The present TCR beta chain was sequenced within a study of blood T cell repertoires in COVID-19 (TCRdb year 2020). Broadly, across the study: Collaborator samples came from the United States, Italy and Spain and covered acute and convalescent phases of COVID-19. The samples were drawn from two sources: the first 160 participants of the ongoing ImmuneRACE study, and approximately 1,300 subjects contributed by 6 global collaborators. Deeply sampled blood TCRbeta repertoires from subjects exposed to, actively infected with, or recovered from COVID-19 were included in the dataset. Nearly every sample came with metadata listing a de-identified subject ID, COVID-19 status, age in years and sex. The prospective study material was composed of cDNA or gDNA derived from T cells, B-cell-depleted T cells, or PBMCs. HLA class I and class II types, where available, came from metadata supplied by the sample provider rather than from assay-based typing. A freely available public database, intended as a resource for researchers studying the immune response to SARS-CoV-2, is where the repertoires were released.

The CDR3 measures 13 amino acids from cysteine to phenylalanine. Only CDR3 DNA remains: 39 bases, in frame from the first base. The junction carries 14 bases between V and J, which are trimmed by 5 bases and 6 bases respectively. Participants in the prospective study were enrolled through a virtual design, were aged roughly 18 to 100 years, and lived in roughly 24 United States geographic areas. Cohort assignment in the prospective study relied on participant-reported clinical history from a screening survey and a study questionnaire. Recovered participants in ImmuneRACE Cohort 3 were defined as having two consecutive negative NP/OP PCR tests, clearance from a healthcare professional, or resolution of symptoms. Mobile phlebotomists in the prospective study collected whole blood, serum and a nasopharyngeal or oropharyngeal swab from every participant. Prospective study participants could optionally give additional blood draws and questionnaires over a roughly 2-month period. Blood samples from the prospective study were shipped frozen or at room temperature prior to DNA extraction.

Details on this clone: Its antigen target is currently unknown. Base qualities are not provided; no much larger clone lies one nucleotide away.

The immunoSEQ Assay, a bias-controlled multiplex PCR, was used to amplify TCRbeta CDR3 regions from genomic DNA. Regarding the original processing steps: Nucleated cell counts per sample were estimated from amplification of reference gene primers within the assay. Sequence reads were collapsed and filtered to measure the absolute abundance of every unique TCRbeta CDR3 rearrangement. For each sample, productive Simpson clonality was calculated as the square root of Simpson's diversity index over productive rearrangements. TCRdb re-hosts the immuneACCESS table, in-frame sequences only. Its copies lack some clones; in the studies checked, an unresolved V gene accounts for under half of them, and the cause for the rest is not known. That table gives V, J and clone size, and the DNA gave D and trimming. This sample comprises roughly 290,000 clones, 80% to 90% of them detected only once. Around 4.5% of the sample is taken by the ten largest.

The study at large found these results: The amount of clinical and demographic metadata varied by source and participant and was provided uncurated.

The clonotype originates from a woman younger than 45 who had recovered from COVID-19. The receptor chain draws on TRBV12-3 or TRBV12-4 and TRBJ2-7, with TRBD2 perhaps the D gene, on 5 matching bases. Sequenced input: PBMCs or T cells enriched from blood (not recorded which). CDR3 sequence: CASSLTSTGEQYF. The bases are TGTGCCAGCAGTCTTACTAGTACCGGCGAGCAGTACTTC.